The sequence of this T cell receptor beta chain was determined in a study of vaccination and CD4 T cells after COVID-19. The overall study: Two doses of either BNT162b2 or mRNA-1273 vaccine went to participants.

Noted treatment: roughly 10-day PBMC culture with coronavirus spike peptide pools or control peptides (ViraFEST assay). Each well held 2 million or so PBMCs in IL-2 (about 9.3 IU/ml) medium with 10 ug/ml peptide pools. The length of the CDR3 is 12 residues. The germline V and J ends were trimmed by 3 bases and 1 base, with 6 bases remaining between them. Germline CDR1 is SQVTM and CDR2 is ANQGSEA. Concerning this clonotype itself: Its target is not known.

The Oncomine TCR Beta short-read assay was applied to DNA of cultured CD4+ T cells. TCRdb recomputed calls from the PCR reads with MiXCR, one row per CDR3 protein. The sample shows 14,000 or so distinct CDR3 sequences, approximately 24% of them seen only once. This specimen was CD4+ T cells from blood, cultured in vitro, taken after SARS-CoV-2 vaccination. The clonotype originates from a human donor who had recovered from COVID-19. The V call is TRBV29-1, the J call TRBJ1-1, with no clear D. CDR3 amino acids: CSVDPGNTEAFF. CDR3 bases: TGCAGCGTTGATCCGGGGAACACTGAAGCTTTCTTT. The full variable domain, in which reference TRBV29-1 and TRBJ1-1 provide the parts outside the CDR3, is SAVISQKPSRDICQRGTSLTIQCQVDSQVTMMFWYRQQPGQSLTLIATANQGSEATYESGFVIDKFPISRPNLTFSTLTVSNMSPEDSSIYLCSVDPGNTEAFFGQGTRLTVV.